These 21 T cell receptor beta chains share one sample of origin, sequenced in a study of response to subunit inactivated influenza vaccine (dated by TCRdb to 2016 to 2018). The library was prepared using RT-PCR. TCRdb records Illumina HiSeq 2500 as the sequencer. TCRdb's own reprocessing of the public reads used fastp at Q25 and MiXCR and kept productive beta chains. Every CDR3 protein is listed once, alongside the most common genes and DNA of its rows. This sample is represented by 500,000 to 550,000 distinct CDR3 sequences; approximately 20% of them were singletons. 2.8% of the sample comes from the top ten. The data were also submitted as part of a second study, on T cells expressing NK-cell markers. The second paper further reports: TCR beta cDNA libraries were made by 5'RACE template switching that added a universal primer site and unique molecular identifiers.

The source was CD4+ T cells sorted from PBMCs, collected roughly 12 days after vaccination. The origin of the receptors is a man in his forties or fifties who received an inactivated influenza vaccine. Donor details come from another sample of the same person, matched by shared clones.

Of note for this clonotype: A much larger clonotype is one base distant, so this may be a read error. V and J are TRBV6-5 and TRBJ1-2, with D possibly being TRBD1 (5 bases). The CDR3 totals 11 residues. V lost 5 bases and J lost 7, with 8 bases in between. The germline CDR1 and CDR2 sequences are MNHEY and SVGAGI. As DNA, the CDR3 is TGTGCCAGCAGTCCAGGGTTTGGCTACACCTTC. The encoded protein is CASSPGFGYTF.

The sample holds many counts of this clonotype. The chain combines TRBV28 with TRBJ2-1, with D possibly matching TRBD2 (5 bases). Germline loops: CDR1 MDHEN, CDR2 SYDVKM. The CDR3 covers 11 residues. V lost 7 bases and J lost 8, with 9 bases in between. The CDR3 sequence: CASIAIDEQFF. The CDR3 DNA sequence: TGTGCCAGCATAGCGATTGATGAGCAGTTCTTC.

This clonotype has just a few counts. The gene calls are TRBV12-3 or TRBV12-4 and TRBJ2-7; the match to TRBD2 covers 7 bases. This CDR3 contains 15 residues. V was pared by 1 base and J by 3 bases, with 6 bases of the junction left unmatched. Here the CDR3 reads CASSLVGGRVYEQYF. The CDR3 DNA reads as TGTGCCAGCAGTTTAGTCGGCGGGAGAGTCTACGAGCAGTACTTC.

The chain carries TRBV2 and TRBJ2-3; the D gene is possibly TRBD1 (7 bases). V was cut by 6 bases and J by 4 bases, with 17 bases left in between. Looked up from germline, CDR1 is SNHLY and CDR2 is FYNNEI. The CDR3 contains 15 residues. CDR3 protein: CASRENRGGPDTQYF. Written as DNA, the CDR3 is TGTGCCAGCAGGGAGAACAGGGGAGGCCCAGATACGCAGTATTTT.

This chain links TRBV24-1 with TRBJ2-7; D unresolved. Per germline, CDR1 KGHDR and CDR2 SFDVKD. This CDR3 has 12 amino acids. Trimming pared 6 bases from V and 6 bases from J, leaving 11 bases between. This CDR3 reads CATSRTLGEQYF. The CDR3 nucleotides read TGTGCCACCAGTCGGACCTTGGGCGAGCAGTACTTC.

The gene calls are TRBV15 and TRBJ2-1; TRBD2 matches 13 bases. V shed 5 bases and J 4 bases; nucleotides not matched to a gene: 2. Germline CDR1 LNHNV, CDR2 YYDKDF (reference sequence). CDR3 length: 15 residues. The CDR3 bases are TGTGCCACCAGCGGGACTAGCGGGGTATACAATGAGCAGTTCTTC. It yields the protein CATSGTSGVYNEQFF.

The chain has TRBV4-3 and TRBJ2-1, with TRBD2 as a possible D gene (5 bases). Germline V gene data show CDR1 as LGHNA and CDR2 as YSLEER. The CDR3 covers 15 residues. Trimming left V 0 bases short and J 3 bases short, with 9 bases between. CDR3 nucleotides: TGCGCCAGCAGCCAAGATTATGCGGGCTACAATGAGCAGTTCTTC. Protein product: CASSQDYAGYNEQFF.

The chain has TRBV28 and TRBJ1-3; TRBD1 matches at 8 bases. V lost 1 base to trimming and J lost 3 bases; unmatched junction nucleotides: 5. The CDR3 has 16 residues. Germline V CDR1 and CDR2: MDHEN, SYDVKM. DNA of the CDR3: TGTGCCAGCAGTTTATCCAGGGGGCACAGTGGAAACACCATATATTTT. This gives the protein CASSLSRGHSGNTIYF. Variable domain in full (rest from reference TRBV28 and TRBJ1-3): DVKVTQSSRYLVKRTGEKVFLECVQDMDHENMFWYRQDPGLGLRLIYFSYDVKMKEKGDIPEGYSVSREKKERFSLILESASTNQTSMYLCASSLSRGHSGNTIYFGEGSWLTVV.

The rearrangement uses TRBV10-3 and TRBJ1-3; D is ambiguous. Germline V CDR1 and CDR2: ENHRY, SYGVKD. Between the trimmed V and J ends, which lost 2 bases and 0 bases, there was a span of 11 bases. This CDR3 has 16 amino acids. In nucleotides, the CDR3 is TGTGCCATCAGTGAGAGAACATCCTACTCTGGAAACACCATATATTTT. This codes for CAISERTSYSGNTIYF.

This clonotype was counted at least ten times. The gene calls are TRBV12-3 or TRBV12-4 and TRBJ2-5; D gene uncertain. CDR3 length equals 14 residues. V lost 6 bases to trimming and J lost 7 bases, with 18 bases between them. Here the CDR3 DNA reads TGTGCCAGCAGCTCTGACTCCCCGGGTGGGACCCAGTACTTC. Protein sequence: CASSSDSPGGTQYF.

This clonotype came up many times. V usage is TRBV11-2 and J usage is TRBJ2-1; 14 nucleotides align to TRBD2. Trimming removed 3 bases from V and 8 bases from J; junction bases left unmatched: 6. From germline, CDR1 is SGHAT and CDR2 FQNNGV. This CDR3 spans 16 amino acids. CDR3 sequence reads: CASSLAGTSGSYEQFF. As DNA, the CDR3 is TGTGCCAGCAGCTTGGCCGGGACTAGCGGGAGCTATGAGCAGTTCTTC. Variable domain in full (rest from reference TRBV11-2 and TRBJ2-1): EAGVAQSPRYKIIEKRQSVAFWCNPISGHATLYWYQQILGQGPKLLIQFQNNGVVDDSQLPKDRFSAERLKGVDSTLKIQPAKLEDSAVYLCASSLAGTSGSYEQFFGPGTRLTVL.

This clonotype occurred a few times. The CDR3 DNA follows: TGTGCCAGCAGCTTAGCTAAGCTAGCGGCCCATTACAATGAGCAGTTCTTC. Translating it yields CASSLAKLAAHYNEQFF. This chain joins TRBV7-8 and TRBJ2-1; 7 bases align to TRBD2. Germline V lookup: CDR1 SGHVS, CDR2 FQNEAQ. The CDR3 has 17 amino acids. V gave up 0 bases and J gave up 4 bases; unmatched junction bases: 9.

This clonotype was seen a few times. The CDR3 loop is CSARNAGLAGTYEQYF. CDR3 DNA: TGCAGTGCTAGAAACGCTGGGCTAGCGGGGACCTACGAGCAGTACTTC. V gene TRBV20-1 combines with J gene TRBJ2-7; 9 bases agree with TRBD2. The germline gives CDR1 DFQATT, CDR2 SNEGSKA (reference sequence). This CDR3 is 16 amino acids long. The V gene end was trimmed by 2 bases and the J gene end by 2 bases; junction bases not matched to a gene: 10.

This chain connects TRBV10-1 to TRBJ1-1; D is possibly TRBD1 (6 bases). Germline CDR1 WNHNN, CDR2 SYGVQD (reference sequence). V was pared by 0 bases and J by 1 base, with 9 bases between. This CDR3 has 15 residues. The CDR3 bases are TGCGCCAGCAGTGAGTCCACAGGGTCGAACACTGAAGCTTTCTTT. Its translation is CASSESTGSNTEAFF.

This clonotype was counted only a few times. CDR3 nucleotide sequence: TGCAGCGTAAGCCCAGGGGGCGACTATGGCTACACCTTC. This codes for CSVSPGGDYGYTF. V usage is TRBV29-1 and J usage is TRBJ1-2; 8 bases are shared with TRBD1. The V segment lost 6 bases and the J segment 3 bases; nucleotides outside the gene matches: 6. Looked up from germline, CDR1 is SQVTM and CDR2 is ANQGSEA. The CDR3 contains 13 residues.

The rearrangement joins TRBV6-1 to TRBJ2-7, with TRBD1 identical over 8 bases. There are 14 residues in the CDR3. Germline lookup yields CDR1 MNHNS and CDR2 SASEGT. Trimming cost V 6 bases and J 2 bases; bases outside gene matches: 6. The CDR3 spells CASRGTGAAYEQYF. The CDR3 nucleotides read TGTGCCAGCAGAGGGACAGGAGCCGCCTACGAGCAGTACTTC.

This clonotype was counted a few times. The chain recombines TRBV29-1 with TRBJ1-2; possibly TRBD1 for D (5 bases). Trimming stripped 7 bases from V and 2 bases from J, with 14 bases between. This CDR3 has 13 amino acids. The germline CDR1 and CDR2 sequences are SQVTM and ANQGSEA. In DNA, the CDR3 is TGCAGCGCTCGCGGGGGGAGCAACTATGGCTACACCTTC. Protein sequence: CSARGGSNYGYTF.

This clonotype turned up a few times. The genes are TRBV20-1 and TRBJ2-3; unclear D gene. Germline V gives CDR1 DFQATT, CDR2 SNEGSKA (reference sequence). The CDR3 spans 13 residues. Trimming pared 3 bases from V and 0 bases from J, leaving 7 bases between. The CDR3 DNA follows: TGCAGTGCTAGGGGGAAAAGCACAGATACGCAGTATTTT. Encoded protein: CSARGKSTDTQYF.

This chain uses TRBV7-2 with TRBJ2-5; TRBD2 matches 13 bases. V lost 0 bases and J lost 7; bases outside the gene matches: 11. The germline gives CDR1 SGHTA, CDR2 FQGNSA. The CDR3 has 18 amino acids. This CDR3 is CASSLASTSGGNTRTQYF. Here the CDR3 DNA reads TGTGCCAGCAGCTTAGCGTCGACTAGCGGGGGGAATACGCGGACCCAGTACTTC.

This clonotype showed up many times. This sequence joins TRBV5-1 and TRBJ2-1, with D possibly matching TRBD1 (6 bases). Germline CDR1 and CDR2: SGHRS and YFSETQ. CDR3 length equals 16 residues. The ends were cut back, 4 bases at V and 2 bases at J, with 16 bases in the middle. For the CDR3, the DNA is TGCGCCAGCAGCCTGAGGGGGAAGGGGGCCTACAATGAGCAGTTCTTC. Amino acid sequence: CASSLRGKGAYNEQFF.

The rearrangement links TRBV14 to TRBJ2-5; unclear D gene. The CDR3 is made up of 13 amino acids. Trimming pared 6 bases from V and 4 bases from J, leaving 12 bases between. CDR1 and CDR2 from the germline V gene are SGHDN and FVKESK. The CDR3, as DNA: TGTGCCAGCAGGCACGCTAATAGAGAGACCCAGTACTTC. Amino acid sequence: CASRHANRETQYF. Full variable domain (missing parts from reference TRBV14 and TRBJ2-5): EAGVTQFPSHSVIEKGQTVTLRCDPISGHDNLYWYRRVMGKEIKFLLHFVKESKQDESGMPNNRFLAERTGGTYSTLKVQPAELEDSGVYFCASRHANRETQYFGPGTRLLVL.